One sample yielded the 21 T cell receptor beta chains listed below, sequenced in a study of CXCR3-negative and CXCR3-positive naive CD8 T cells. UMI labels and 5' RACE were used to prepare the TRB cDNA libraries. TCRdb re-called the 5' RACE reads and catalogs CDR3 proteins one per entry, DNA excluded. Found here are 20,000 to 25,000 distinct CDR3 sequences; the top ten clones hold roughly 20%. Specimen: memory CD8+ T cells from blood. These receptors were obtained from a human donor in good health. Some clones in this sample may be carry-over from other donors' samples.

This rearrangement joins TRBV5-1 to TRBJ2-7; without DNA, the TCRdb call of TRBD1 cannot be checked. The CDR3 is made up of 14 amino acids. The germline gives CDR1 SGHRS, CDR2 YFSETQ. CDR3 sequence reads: CASSSGTVYYEQYF.

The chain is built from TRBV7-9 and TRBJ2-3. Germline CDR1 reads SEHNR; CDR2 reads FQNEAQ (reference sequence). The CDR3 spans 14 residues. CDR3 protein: CASSLASSTDTQYF.

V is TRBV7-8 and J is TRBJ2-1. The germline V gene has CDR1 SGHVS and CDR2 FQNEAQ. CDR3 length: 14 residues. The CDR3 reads CASSLRSSYNEQFF.

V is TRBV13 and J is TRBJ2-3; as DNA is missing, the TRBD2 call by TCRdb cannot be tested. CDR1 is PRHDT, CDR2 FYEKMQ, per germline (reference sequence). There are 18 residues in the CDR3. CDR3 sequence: CASSLDISRVVSTDTQYF.

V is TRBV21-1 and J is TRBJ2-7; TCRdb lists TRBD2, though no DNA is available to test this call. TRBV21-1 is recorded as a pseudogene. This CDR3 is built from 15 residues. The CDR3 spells CASSLRLAGGHEQYF.

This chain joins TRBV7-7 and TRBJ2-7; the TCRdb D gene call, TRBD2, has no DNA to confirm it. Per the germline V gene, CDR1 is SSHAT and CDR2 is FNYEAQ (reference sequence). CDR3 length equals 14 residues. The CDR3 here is CASSSGLGSYEQYF.

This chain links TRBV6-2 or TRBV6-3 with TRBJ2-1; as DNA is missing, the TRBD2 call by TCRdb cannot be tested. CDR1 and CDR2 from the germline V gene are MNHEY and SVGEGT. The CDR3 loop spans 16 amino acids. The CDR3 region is CASSYPTSGVHNEQFF.

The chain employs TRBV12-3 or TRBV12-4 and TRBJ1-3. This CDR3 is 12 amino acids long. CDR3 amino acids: CASSLSQTTIYF.

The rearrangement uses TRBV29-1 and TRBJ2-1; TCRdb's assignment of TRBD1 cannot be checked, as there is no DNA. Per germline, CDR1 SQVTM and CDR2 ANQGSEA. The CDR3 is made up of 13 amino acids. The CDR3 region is CSVEVGGGNEQFF.

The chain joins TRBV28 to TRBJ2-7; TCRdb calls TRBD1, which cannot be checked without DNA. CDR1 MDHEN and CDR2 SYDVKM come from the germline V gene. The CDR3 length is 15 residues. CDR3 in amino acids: CASSSDREISYEQYF.

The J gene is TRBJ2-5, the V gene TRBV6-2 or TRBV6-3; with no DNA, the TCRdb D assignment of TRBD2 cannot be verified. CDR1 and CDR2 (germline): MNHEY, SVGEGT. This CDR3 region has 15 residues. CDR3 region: CATNAGWGNQETQYF.

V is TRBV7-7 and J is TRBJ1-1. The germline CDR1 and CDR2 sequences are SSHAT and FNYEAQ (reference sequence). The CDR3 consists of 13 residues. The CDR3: CASSLDRNTEAFF. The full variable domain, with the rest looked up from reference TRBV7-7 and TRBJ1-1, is GAGVSQSPRYKVTKRGQDVTLRCDPISSHATLYWYQQALGQGPEFLTYFNYEAQPDKSGLPSDRFSAERPEGSISTLTIQRTEQRDSAMYRCASSLDRNTEAFFGQGTRLTVV.

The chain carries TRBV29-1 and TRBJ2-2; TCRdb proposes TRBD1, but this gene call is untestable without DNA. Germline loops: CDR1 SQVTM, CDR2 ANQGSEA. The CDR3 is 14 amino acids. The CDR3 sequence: CSPAGGAGTGELFF.

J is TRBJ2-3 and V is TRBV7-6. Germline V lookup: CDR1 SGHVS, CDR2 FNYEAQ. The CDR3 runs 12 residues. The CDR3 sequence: CASSPTTDTQYF.

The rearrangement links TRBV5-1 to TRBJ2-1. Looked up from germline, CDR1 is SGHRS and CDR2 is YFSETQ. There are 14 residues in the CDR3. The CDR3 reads CASSLYDPYNEQFF. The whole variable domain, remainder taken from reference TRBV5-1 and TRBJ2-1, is KAGVTQTPRYLIKTRGQQVTLSCSPISGHRSVSWYQQTPGQGLQFLFEYFSETQRNKGNFPGRFSGRQFSNSRSEMNVSTLELGDSALYLCASSLYDPYNEQFFGPGTRLTVL.

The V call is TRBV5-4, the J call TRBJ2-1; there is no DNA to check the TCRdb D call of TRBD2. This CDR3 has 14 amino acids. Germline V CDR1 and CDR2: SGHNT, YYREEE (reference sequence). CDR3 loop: CASGGLAGYNEQFF.

The chain's CDR3 is CSVPGHPSSYEQYF. The J gene is TRBJ2-7, the V gene TRBV29-1; TCRdb designates TRBD1, a call that cannot be tested without DNA. The CDR3 extends over 14 amino acids. From germline, CDR1 is SQVTM and CDR2 ANQGSEA.

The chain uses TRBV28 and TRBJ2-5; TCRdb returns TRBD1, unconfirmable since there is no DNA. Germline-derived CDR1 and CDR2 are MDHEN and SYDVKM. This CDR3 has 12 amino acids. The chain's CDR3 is CATSGVQETQYF.

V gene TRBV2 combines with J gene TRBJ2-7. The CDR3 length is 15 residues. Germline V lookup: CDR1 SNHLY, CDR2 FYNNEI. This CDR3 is CASSEVSGASYEQYF.

CDR3 protein: CSAREPSDGLARTDTQYF. The rearrangement links TRBV20-1 to TRBJ2-3; lacking DNA, the TRBD2 call made by TCRdb goes unchecked. The germline V gene has CDR1 DFQATT and CDR2 SNEGSKA (reference sequence). The CDR3 consists of 18 residues.

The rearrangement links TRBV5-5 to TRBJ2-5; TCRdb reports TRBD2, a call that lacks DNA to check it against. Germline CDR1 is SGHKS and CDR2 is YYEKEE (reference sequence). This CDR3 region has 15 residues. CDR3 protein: CASSPGLILQETQYF.